The 17 T cell receptor beta chains presented below share a single source sample, sequenced in a study of T cells in Graves' hyperthyroidism and ophthalmopathy. The TCR beta CDR3 regions underwent amplification using RNA transcripts as the source. HTBI primers were the set used in a first-round RT-PCR of the TCR CDR3. TCRdb re-called the multiplex PCR reads with MiXCR, one entry per CDR3 protein. This sample has around 560,000 distinct CDR3 sequences, with 16% found just once. Sequencing input: blood. The origin of the receptors is a woman under 30 with Graves' hyperthyroidism.

The rearrangement uses TRBV7-3 and TRBJ2-2; weak D call: TRBD2 (7 bases). Germline CDR1 SGHTA, CDR2 FQGTGA. The CDR3 covers 16 residues. V lost 5 bases, J lost 3 bases, and 16 bases lay in between. The CDR3 DNA follows: TGTGCCAGCAGCCCCTTAGGGGGGGCTCACACCGGGGAGCTGTTTTTT. This codes for CASSPLGGAHTGELFF.

This clonotype was seen only a few times. The rearrangement uses TRBV18 and TRBJ1-2; no reliable D call. Germline loops: CDR1 KGHSH, CDR2 LQKENI. The V and J ends lost 1 base and 3 bases respectively, with 6 bases between them. The CDR3 is 13 residues long. CDR3 loop: CASSPQDDYGYTF. The CDR3 DNA reads as TGTGCCAGCTCACCACAGGACGACTATGGCTACACCTTC. Full variable domain (outside the CDR3, taken from reference TRBV18 and TRBJ1-2): NAGVMQNPRHLVRRRGQEARLRCSPMKGHSHVYWYRQLPEEGLKFMVYLQKENIIDESGMPKERFSAEFPKEGPSILRIQQVVRGDSAAYFCASSPQDDYGYTFGSGTRLTVV.

The chain links TRBV15 to TRBJ2-3; 8 bases map to TRBD1. After removal of 2 bases from V and 5 bases from J, the junction contained 6 bases not matched to a gene. CDR3 length: 15 residues. In germline, CDR1 is LNHNV, CDR2 YYDKDF (reference sequence). The chain's CDR3 is CATSRTGTGKDTQYF. CDR3 DNA: TGTGCCACCAGCAGAACCGGGACAGGCAAAGATACGCAGTATTTT.

This clonotype came up a few times. Written as DNA, the CDR3 is TGTGCCAGCTCACTTCTGCGGGGGGTCACAGATACGCAGTATTTT. Protein sequence: CASSLLRGVTDTQYF. This chain connects TRBV18 to TRBJ2-3; 8 bases agree with TRBD2. V dropped 4 bases and J dropped 2; count of bases not matched to a gene: 5. In germline, CDR1 is KGHSH, CDR2 LQKENI. This CDR3 has 15 residues.

This clonotype has a count of ten or more. The V gene is TRBV6-2 or TRBV6-3, the J gene TRBJ2-1; TRBD2 matches 11 bases. The junction had 6 bases not matched to a gene; V was cut back by 2 bases and J by 9 bases. Per germline, CDR1 MNHEY and CDR2 SVGEGT. This CDR3 is built from 15 residues. The CDR3 region is CASSYVAGGAGEQFF. The CDR3 DNA is TGTGCCAGCAGTTACGTAGCGGGGGGGGCAGGTGAGCAGTTCTTC.

The chain uses TRBV29-1 and TRBJ1-5, with D maybe TRBD1 (6 bases). CDR3 length equals 13 residues. V gave up 6 bases and J gave up 3 bases, with 12 bases separating them. Germline loops: CDR1 SQVTM, CDR2 ANQGSEA. The DNA for the CDR3 is TGCAGCGTCAGAACAGGGACCAATCAGCCCCAGCATTTT. Its protein product is CSVRTGTNQPQHF.

This clonotype was seen a few times. It is unclear where the CDR3 begins or ends on the DNA, so no DNA is shown, and the CDR3 is as TCRdb lists it. The chain is built from TRBV6-2 or TRBV6-3 and TRBJ2-3; the table's D call of TRBD1 was not tested on the DNA. In germline, CDR1 is MNHEY, CDR2 SVGEGT. Inclusive of both ends, the CDR3 amounts to 16 amino acids. The CDR3 sequence is CASSYFRGLSTDTQYF.

This clonotype was found many times. The chain has TRBV7-2 and TRBJ2-7; D is possibly TRBD1 (6 bases). The CDR3 is 14 residues long. V dropped 5 bases and J dropped 7 bases, with 18 bases sitting between them. Germline CDR1 SGHTA, CDR2 FQGNSA. The CDR3 here is CASSDSVFRGEQYF. The DNA of the CDR3 is TGTGCCAGCAGCGATTCGGTGTTTAGGGGGGAGCAGTACTTC.

This sequence joins TRBV5-1 and TRBJ2-1, with unresolved D. Trimming shortened V by 4 bases and J by 2 bases, and 13 bases separated the two germline ends. Germline V gene data show CDR1 as SGHRS and CDR2 as YFSETQ. CDR3 size: 15 residues. The CDR3 region has the DNA TGCGCCAGCAGCCGCACTGGCGGTACCTACAATGAGCAGTTCTTC. Its protein product is CASSRTGGTYNEQFF.

V and J are TRBV28 and TRBJ1-1; D might be TRBD1 (6 bases). Germline V gene data show CDR1 as MDHEN and CDR2 as SYDVKM. The CDR3 runs to 14 residues. The V gene lost 5 bases and the J gene lost 1 base, with 11 bases spanning the gap. Here the CDR3 DNA reads TGTGCCAGCAGTAACAGGGAACCGAACACTGAAGCTTTCTTT. It translates to CASSNREPNTEAFF.

Many counts were recorded for this clonotype. V and J are TRBV5-1 and TRBJ2-7, with D unresolved. The CDR3 length is 15 residues. Germline-derived CDR1 and CDR2 are SGHRS and YFSETQ. Trimming took 0 bases from V and 0 from J, leaving 10 bases between them. CDR3 residues: CASSLAVGSSYEQYF. The DNA for the CDR3 is TGCGCCAGCAGCTTGGCCGTTGGCAGCTCCTACGAGCAGTACTTC.

This clonotype was counted ten times or more. The CDR3 reads CSARDPGGAVETQYF. The CDR3 region has the DNA TGCAGTGCTAGAGATCCAGGGGGCGCGGTGGAGACCCAGTACTTC. V gene TRBV20-1 combines with J gene TRBJ2-5, with 8 bases identical to TRBD1. There are 15 residues in the CDR3. V shed 0 bases and J 5 bases; nucleotides not matched to a gene: 8. Germline CDR1 is DFQATT and CDR2 is SNEGSKA (reference sequence).

At least ten counts were recorded for this clonotype. This sequence joins TRBV28 and TRBJ1-2; no firm D call. Germline assignment: CDR1 MDHEN and CDR2 SYDVKM. This CDR3 region has 16 residues. Trimming took 6 bases from V and 4 from J, leaving 21 bases between them. The CDR3 region has the DNA TGTGCCAGCAGGTGGGAGGGCAATAGAATCGGCTATGGCTACACCTTC. As protein: CASRWEGNRIGYGYTF.

This clonotype was counted ten times or more. This chain uses TRBV20-1 with TRBJ2-7; 10 bases fit TRBD2. V lost 7 bases and J lost 0; bases outside the gene matches: 6. This CDR3 spans 14 amino acids. CDR1 and CDR2 (germline): DFQATT, SNEGSKA (reference sequence). The CDR3 protein is CSGVLAGSSYEQYF. CDR3 nucleotide sequence: TGCAGTGGGGTACTAGCGGGGAGCTCCTACGAGCAGTACTTC.

This rearrangement joins TRBV27 to TRBJ2-6; TRBD2 might be the D (5 bases). The germline V gene encodes CDR1 MNHEY and CDR2 SMNVEV (reference sequence). CDR3 size: 15 residues. Trimming pared 7 bases from V and 3 bases from J, leaving 13 bases between. The CDR3 DNA sequence: TGTGCCAGCACCCAGGCGGGCGGTGGGGCCAACGTCCTGACTTTC. As protein: CASTQAGGGANVLTF.

The V call is TRBV28, the J call TRBJ2-3; no clear D gene. The germline V gene encodes CDR1 MDHEN and CDR2 SYDVKM. The germline V and J ends were trimmed by 10 bases and 1 base, with 15 bases remaining between them. The CDR3 contains 14 residues. In nucleotides, the CDR3 is TGTGCCACCTCGCCGACCGGTGGCACAGATACGCAGTATTTT. This codes for CATSPTGGTDTQYF.

This clonotype was counted ten times or more. CDR3 nucleotides: TGTGCCAGCAGTGAGGCCGACAGGGACTACGAGCAGTACTTC. The encoded protein is CASSEADRDYEQYF. The chain recombines TRBV6-1 with TRBJ2-7; TRBD1 aligns across 7 bases. V was clipped by 3 bases and J by 3 bases; unmatched bases: 5. The CDR3 consists of 14 residues. Germline V gene sequence: CDR1 MNHNS, CDR2 SASEGT.